The rows below give T cell receptor beta chains drawn from one sample of a study of PD-1 and CTLA-4 blockade in melanoma. Method: immunoSEQ multiplex PCR; TCRdb's copy keeps in-frame clones and lacks some. The sample shows more than 9,000 clones, approximately 85% of them seen only once. The sequenced sample was CD8+ T cells from peripheral blood, obtained from a patient given anti-PD-1 treatment. These receptors were collected from a human donor with melanoma. The CDR3 runs from the conserved cysteine through the conserved F or W. D genes are given only for firm matches. Expanded clones are given a class, and other clones once, few, many or no size at all.

TRBJ2-1	13	TRBD1	TRBV7-9	NA	CASSRGQAGEQFF	TGTGCCAGCAGCCGGGGACAGGCGGGTGAGCAGTTCTTC
TRBJ1-2	14	TRBD1	TRBV27	NA	CASSPGTARDGYTF	TGTGCCAGCAGTCCTGGGACAGCCCGAGATGGCTACACCTTC
TRBJ2-7	13	NA	TRBV4-1	NA	CASSQYLQYEQYF	TGCGCCAGCAGCCAGTACTTGCAGTATGAGCAGTACTTC
TRBJ2-7	12	NA	TRBV13	NA	CASSSTQAEQYF	TGTGCCAGCAGCTCCACACAGGCCGAGCAGTACTTC
TRBJ2-5	14	NA	TRBV10-2	NA	CASSEVSRGETQYF	TGCGCCAGCAGTGAGGTCTCCCGGGGGGAGACCCAGTACTTC
TRBJ2-3	14	NA	TRBV9	NA	CASSSRWETDTQYF	TGTGCCAGCAGCTCGAGGTGGGAGACAGATACGCAGTATTTT
TRBJ1-5	13	NA	TRBV12-5	NA	CASGLWEGQPQHF	TGTGCTAGTGGTTTGTGGGAAGGGCAGCCCCAGCATTTT
TRBJ1-2	12	TRBD1	TRBV29-1	NA	CSVDTGGRGYTF	TGCAGCGTGGATACAGGGGGTAGAGGCTACACCTTC
TRBJ2-7	15	NA	TRBV11-2	NA	CASSAIGELSYEQYF	TGTGCCAGCAGCGCAATAGGGGAATTGTCCTACGAGCAGTACTTC
TRBJ2-7	14	NA	TRBV7-9	NA	CASSLAEKSGEQYF	TGTGCCAGCAGCTTAGCGGAGAAGTCTGGCGAGCAGTACTTC
TRBJ2-3	14	NA	TRBV9	NA	CASTLGEVTDTQYF	TGTGCCAGCACCTTAGGGGAAGTCACAGATACGCAGTATTTT
TRBJ1-1	15	NA	TRBV30	NA	CASLAPHLVNTEAFF	TGTGCCTCTTTAGCCCCCCACCTCGTGAACACTGAAGCTTTCTTT
TRBJ2-7	15	NA	TRBV6-5	NA	CASSRWAQGAYEQYF	TGTGCCAGCAGTCGCTGGGCCCAAGGGGCCTACGAGCAGTACTTC
TRBJ2-7	15	NA	TRBV29-1	NA	CSVEVSGEPSYEQYF	TGCAGCGTTGAAGTTTCCGGGGAACCGTCCTACGAGCAGTACTTC
TRBJ1-1	15	NA	TRBV7-9	NA	CASSFSTGVNTEAFF	TGTGCCAGCAGCTTTTCAACGGGGGTTAACACTGAAGCTTTCTTT
TRBJ1-6	12	NA	TRBV12-3/TRBV12-4	NA	CASSLGGFTLHF	TGTGCCAGCAGTTTGGGGGGGTTTACCCTCCACTTT
TRBJ2-1	13	NA	TRBV7-9	NA	CASSLDVMGEQFF	TGTGCCAGCAGCTTAGATGTAATGGGCGAGCAGTTCTTC
TRBJ1-5	12	NA	TRBV19	few	CASNTGGQPQHF	TGTGCCAGTAACACGGGGGGCCAGCCCCAGCATTTT
TRBJ1-2	15	TRBD1	TRBV5-8	NA	CASSPLTGRSYGYTF	TGTGCCAGCAGCCCACTGACAGGGAGGTCCTATGGCTACACCTTC
TRBJ2-1	13	NA	TRBV5-1	NA	CASSLAPHNEQFF	TGCGCCAGCAGCTTGGCCCCCCACAATGAGCAGTTCTTC
TRBJ2-7	17	NA	TRBV3-1/TRBV3-2	NA	CASSQDREAGWIYEQYF	TGTGCCAGCAGCCAAGATAGGGAGGCAGGTTGGATTTACGAGCAGTACTTC
TRBJ1-2	14	TRBD1	TRBV6-5	medium-sized	CASSSQGGKYGYTF	TGTGCCAGCAGTTCGCAGGGGGGAAAGTATGGCTACACCTTC
TRBJ1-6	16	NA	TRBV5-6	NA	CASSLAGTGNNSPLHF	TGTGCCAGCAGCTTAGCCGGGACTGGGAATAATTCACCCCTCCACTTT
TRBJ2-1	15	NA	TRBV6-7	NA	CASRFRAPPINEQFF	TGTGCCAGCAGATTCCGGGCCCCCCCTATCAATGAGCAGTTCTTC
TRBJ2-7	15	NA	TRBV2	NA	CASSVDVVSSYEQYF	TGTGCCAGCAGTGTGGACGTGGTGAGCTCCTACGAGCAGTACTTC
TRBJ1-1	13	NA	TRBV6-4	NA	CASSDRENTEAFF	TGTGCCAGCAGTGACAGGGAAAACACTGAAGCTTTCTTT
TRBJ2-5	17	NA	TRBV7-9	once	CASSPQEAGRGQETQYF	TGTGCCAGCAGTCCCCAGGAGGCGGGACGGGGGCAAGAGACCCAGTACTTC
TRBJ1-5	14	TRBD1	TRBV7-9	NA	CASSSDRAGQPQHF	TGTGCCAGCAGCTCGGACAGGGCAGGTCAGCCCCAGCATTTT
TRBJ1-1	12	NA	TRBV12-3/TRBV12-4	few	CASTPGNTEAFF	TGTGCCAGCACCCCAGGGAACACTGAAGCTTTCTTT
TRBJ2-1	13	TRBD1	TRBV25-1	NA	CASSDLTGNEQFF	TGTGCCAGCAGTGACCTGACAGGGAATGAGCAGTTCTTC
TRBJ1-1	13	NA	TRBV7-6	NA	CASSLGGTTEAFF	TGTGCCAGCAGCTTAGGGGGAACCACTGAAGCTTTCTTT
TRBJ1-5	17	TRBD1	TRBV6-2/TRBV6-3	few	CASSYSGQGWSNQPQHF	TGTGCCAGCAGTTATTCCGGACAGGGTTGGAGCAATCAGCCCCAGCATTTT
TRBJ1-4	15	NA	TRBV4-3	NA	CASSQDLRGLEKLFF	TGCGCCAGCAGCCAAGATCTACGGGGTTTGGAAAAACTGTTTTTT
TRBJ2-6	15	NA	TRBV9	NA	CASSVGGGGANVLTF	TGTGCCAGCAGCGTCGGGGGAGGTGGGGCCAACGTCCTGACTTTC
TRBJ1-1	15	TRBD1	TRBV2	NA	CASSELTGEAPEAFF	TGTGCCAGCAGTGAATTGACAGGGGAGGCGCCTGAAGCTTTCTTT
TRBJ2-1	12	NA	TRBV5-4	NA	CASSPFGDEQFF	TGTGCCAGCAGCCCCTTTGGGGATGAGCAGTTCTTC
TRBJ2-1	15	TRBD2	TRBV7-8	NA	CASSPGTSAYNEQFF	TGTGCCAGCAGCCCCGGGACTAGCGCGTACAATGAGCAGTTCTTC
TRBJ1-1	11	NA	TRBV3-1/TRBV3-2	once	CASRAAAEAFF	TGTGCCAGCAGGGCGGCGGCTGAAGCTTTCTTT
TRBJ1-3	16	NA	TRBV6-1	NA	CASSGPGTHSGNTIYF	TGTGCCAGCAGTGGACCGGGGACCCACTCTGGAAACACCATATATTTT
TRBJ2-1	16	NA	TRBV7-6	NA	CASSDPRGAVNNEQFF	TGTGCCAGCAGCGACCCTCGGGGAGCGGTAAACAATGAGCAGTTCTTC
TRBJ2-3	16	NA	TRBV6-5	NA	CASSYMGGRGIDTQYF	TGTGCCAGCAGTTACATGGGGGGGCGAGGGATAGATACGCAGTATTTT
TRBJ1-3	15	NA	TRBV10-3	NA	CAISEVGPGGGTIYF	TGTGCCATCAGTGAGGTGGGTCCGGGTGGAGGCACCATATATTTT
TRBJ2-7	12	NA	TRBV30	NA	CAWSMGVYEQYF	TGTGCCTGGAGTATGGGGGTCTACGAGCAGTACTTC
TRBJ1-2	15	TRBD1	TRBV7-9	NA	CASSPWDRFNYGYTF	TGTGCCAGCAGCCCGTGGGACAGATTTAACTATGGCTACACCTTC
TRBJ2-7	16	TRBD1	TRBV5-6	NA	CASSRRGDRVTYEQYF	TGTGCCAGCTCCCGGAGGGGGGACAGGGTAACCTACGAGCAGTACTTC
TRBJ2-1	14	TRBD2	TRBV27	NA	CASSLGGGGIVKFF	TGTGCCAGCAGTTTGGGCGGGGGGGGCATTGTTAAGTTCTTC
TRBJ2-2	15	NA	TRBV11-2	once	CASSLSTRTGGELFF	TGTGCCAGCAGCTTATCTACACGGACCGGTGGGGAGCTGTTTTTT
TRBJ2-1	15	TRBD2	TRBV20-1	NA	CSAGGLADSYNEQFF	TGCAGTGCTGGTGGACTAGCGGACTCCTACAATGAGCAGTTCTTC
TRBJ2-2	16	NA	TRBV6-1	NA	CASSEFRTMNTGELFF	TGTGCCAGCAGTGAATTTAGGACAATGAACACCGGGGAGCTGTTTTTT
TRBJ2-7	15	NA	TRBV27	NA	CASSLSGSAAYEQYF	TGTGCCAGCAGTTTATCCGGCTCAGCCGCCTACGAGCAGTACTTC
TRBJ2-1	15	NA	TRBV19	NA	CASSIGGPGYNEQFF	TGTGCCAGTAGTATAGGGGGGCCGGGGTACAATGAGCAGTTCTTC
TRBJ1-1	13	TRBD1	TRBV25-1	once	CARPKGAGTEAFF	TGTGCCCGACCTAAGGGGGCTGGCACTGAAGCTTTCTTT
TRBJ2-1	14	TRBD1	TRBV19	NA	CASSPTGVNNEQFF	TGTGCCAGTAGTCCCACAGGGGTGAACAATGAGCAGTTCTTC
TRBJ1-2	12	NA	TRBV4-2	NA	CASQGSNYGYTF	TGTGCCAGCCAGGGATCCAACTATGGCTACACCTTC